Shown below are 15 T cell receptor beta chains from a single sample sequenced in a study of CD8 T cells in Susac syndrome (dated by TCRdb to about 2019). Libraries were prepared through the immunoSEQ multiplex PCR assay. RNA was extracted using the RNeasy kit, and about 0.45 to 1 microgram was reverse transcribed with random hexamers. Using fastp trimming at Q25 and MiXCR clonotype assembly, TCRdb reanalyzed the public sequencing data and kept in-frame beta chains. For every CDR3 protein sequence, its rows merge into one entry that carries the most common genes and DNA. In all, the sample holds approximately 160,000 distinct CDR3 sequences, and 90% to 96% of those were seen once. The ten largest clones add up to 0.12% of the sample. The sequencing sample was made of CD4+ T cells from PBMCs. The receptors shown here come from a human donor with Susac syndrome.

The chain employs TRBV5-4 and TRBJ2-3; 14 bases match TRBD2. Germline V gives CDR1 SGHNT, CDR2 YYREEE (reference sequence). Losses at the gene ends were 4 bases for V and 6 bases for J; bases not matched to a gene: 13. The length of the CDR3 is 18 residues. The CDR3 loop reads CASSGRTSGGPFPDTQYF. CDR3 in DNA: TGTGCCAGCAGCGGCCGGACTAGCGGGGGGCCGTTTCCGGATACGCAGTATTTT.

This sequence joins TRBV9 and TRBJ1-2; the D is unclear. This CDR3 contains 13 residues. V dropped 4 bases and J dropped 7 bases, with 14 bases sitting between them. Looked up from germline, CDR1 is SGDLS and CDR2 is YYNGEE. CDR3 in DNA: TGTGCCAGCAGCTCCTTTTTGGGAATTGGCTACACCTTC. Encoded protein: CASSSFLGIGYTF. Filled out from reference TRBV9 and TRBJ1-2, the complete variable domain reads DSGVTQTPKHLITATGQRVTLRCSPRSGDLSVYWYQQSLDQGLQFLIQYYNGEERAKGNILERFSAQQFPDLHSELNLSSLELGDSALYFCASSSFLGIGYTFGSGTRLTVV.

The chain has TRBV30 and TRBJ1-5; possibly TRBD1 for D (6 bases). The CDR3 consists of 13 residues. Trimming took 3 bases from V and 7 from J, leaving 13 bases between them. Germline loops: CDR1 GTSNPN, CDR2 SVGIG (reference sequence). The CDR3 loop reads CAWSWGQGQPQHF. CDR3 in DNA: TGTGCCTGGAGCTGGGGGCAAGGGCAGCCCCAGCATTTT.

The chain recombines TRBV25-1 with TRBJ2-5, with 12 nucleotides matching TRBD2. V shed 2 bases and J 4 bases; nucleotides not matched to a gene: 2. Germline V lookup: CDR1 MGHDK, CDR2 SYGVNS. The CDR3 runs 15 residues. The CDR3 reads CASSEPGLAGETQYF. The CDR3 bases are TGTGCCAGCAGTGAACCGGGACTAGCGGGAGAGACCCAGTACTTC.

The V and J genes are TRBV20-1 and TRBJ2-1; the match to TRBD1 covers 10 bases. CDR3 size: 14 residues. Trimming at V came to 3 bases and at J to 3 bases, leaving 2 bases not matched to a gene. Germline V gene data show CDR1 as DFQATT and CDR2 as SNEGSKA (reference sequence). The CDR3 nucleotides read TGCAGTGCTAGGGGGACAGGGGTCTACAATGAGCAGTTCTTC. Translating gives CSARGTGVYNEQFF.

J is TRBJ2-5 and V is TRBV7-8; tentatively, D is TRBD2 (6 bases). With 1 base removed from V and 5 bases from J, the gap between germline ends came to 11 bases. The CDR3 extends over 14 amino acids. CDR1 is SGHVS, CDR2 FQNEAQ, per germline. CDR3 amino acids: CASSLDRAGETQYF. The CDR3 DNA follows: TGTGCCAGCAGCTTAGATCGGGCGGGGGAGACCCAGTACTTC.

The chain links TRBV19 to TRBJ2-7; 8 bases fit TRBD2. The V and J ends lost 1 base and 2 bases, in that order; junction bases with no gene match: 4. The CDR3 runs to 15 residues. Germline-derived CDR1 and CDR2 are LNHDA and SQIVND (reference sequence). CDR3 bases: TGTGCCAGTAGTATAGGCCCAGCGGGAGCCTACGAGCAGTACTTC. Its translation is CASSIGPAGAYEQYF.

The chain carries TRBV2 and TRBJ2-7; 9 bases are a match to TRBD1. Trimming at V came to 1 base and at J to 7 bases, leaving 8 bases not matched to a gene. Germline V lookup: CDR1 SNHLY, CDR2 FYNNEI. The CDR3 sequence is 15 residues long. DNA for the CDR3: TGTGCCAGCAGTGAAGTCCGGACAGGGGCTCGGGAGCAGTACTTC. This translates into CASSEVRTGAREQYF.

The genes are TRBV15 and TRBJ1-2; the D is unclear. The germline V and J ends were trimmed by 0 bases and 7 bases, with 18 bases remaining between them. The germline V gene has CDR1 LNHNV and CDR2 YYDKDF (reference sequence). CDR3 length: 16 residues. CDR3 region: CATSREPAGPPGGYTF. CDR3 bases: TGTGCCACCAGCAGAGAACCCGCCGGGCCTCCCGGTGGCTACACCTTC.

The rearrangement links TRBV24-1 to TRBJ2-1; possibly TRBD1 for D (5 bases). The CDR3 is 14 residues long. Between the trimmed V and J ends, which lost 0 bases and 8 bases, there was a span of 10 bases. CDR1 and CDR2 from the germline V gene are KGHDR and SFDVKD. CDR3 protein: CATSDLRTKDEQFF. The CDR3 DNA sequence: TGTGCCACCAGTGATTTGCGGACAAAGGATGAGCAGTTCTTC.

This chain's CDR3 is CASRQDRQGAGANVLTF. The CDR3 DNA is TGTGCCAGCAGACAAGACAGACAGGGGGCTGGGGCCAACGTCCTGACTTTC. This chain links TRBV7-2 with TRBJ2-6, with TRBD1 matching over 9 bases. CDR1 SGHTA and CDR2 FQGNSA come from the germline V gene. Trimming cost V 6 bases and J 2 bases; bases outside gene matches: 8. This CDR3 has 17 amino acids.

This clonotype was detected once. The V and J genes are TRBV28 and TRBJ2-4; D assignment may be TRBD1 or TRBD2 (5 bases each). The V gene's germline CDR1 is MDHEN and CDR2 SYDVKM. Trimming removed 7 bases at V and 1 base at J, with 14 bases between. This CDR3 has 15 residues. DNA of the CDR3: TGTGCCAGCACCACGGGGCAGGACGCCAAAAACATTCAGTACTTC. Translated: CASTTGQDAKNIQYF.

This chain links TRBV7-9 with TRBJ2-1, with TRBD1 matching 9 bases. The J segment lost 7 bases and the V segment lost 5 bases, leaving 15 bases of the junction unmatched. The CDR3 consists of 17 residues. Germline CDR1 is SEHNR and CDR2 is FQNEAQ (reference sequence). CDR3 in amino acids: CASSLPLDRGIVNEQFF. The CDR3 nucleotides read TGTGCCAGCAGCCTCCCCCTGGACAGGGGAATAGTTAATGAGCAGTTCTTC. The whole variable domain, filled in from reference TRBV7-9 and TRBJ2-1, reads DTGVSQNPRHKITKRGQNVTFRCDPISEHNRLYWYRQTLGQGPEFLTYFQNEAQLEKSRLLSDRFSAERPKGSFSTLEIQRTEQGDSAMYLCASSLPLDRGIVNEQFFGPGTRLTVL.

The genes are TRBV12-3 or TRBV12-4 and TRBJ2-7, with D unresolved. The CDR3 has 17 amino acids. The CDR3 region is CASSFSQFGINSSEQYV. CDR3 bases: TGTGCCAGCAGTTTTTCCCAGTTTGGCATCAATTCCTCCGAGCAGTACGTC.

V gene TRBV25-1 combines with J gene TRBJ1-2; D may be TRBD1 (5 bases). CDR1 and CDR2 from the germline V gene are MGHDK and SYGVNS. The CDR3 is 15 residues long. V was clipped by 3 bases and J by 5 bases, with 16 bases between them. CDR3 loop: CASSEFGQGGYGYTF. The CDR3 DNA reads TGTGCCAGCAGTGAGTTCGGCCAGGGCGGGTATGGCTACACCTTC.